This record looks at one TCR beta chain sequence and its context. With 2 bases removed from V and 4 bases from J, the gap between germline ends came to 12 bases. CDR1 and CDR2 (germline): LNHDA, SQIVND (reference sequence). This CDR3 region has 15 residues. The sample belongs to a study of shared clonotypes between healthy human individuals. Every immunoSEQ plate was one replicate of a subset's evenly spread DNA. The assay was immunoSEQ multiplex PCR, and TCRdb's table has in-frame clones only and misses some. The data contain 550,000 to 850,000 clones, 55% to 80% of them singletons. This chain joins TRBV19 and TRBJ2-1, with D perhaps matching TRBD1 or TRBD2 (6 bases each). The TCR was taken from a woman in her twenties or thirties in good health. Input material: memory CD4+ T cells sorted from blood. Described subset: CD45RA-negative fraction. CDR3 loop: CASSIMGGQYNEQFF. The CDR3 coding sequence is TGTGCCAGTAGTATAATGGGGGGCCAGTACAATGAGCAGTTCTTC. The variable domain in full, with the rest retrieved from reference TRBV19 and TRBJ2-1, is DGGITQSPKYLFRKEGQNVTLSCEQNLNHDAMYWYRQDPGQGLRLIYYSQIVNDFQKGDIAEGYSVSREKKESFPLTVTSAQKNPTAFYLCASSIMGGQYNEQFFGPGTRLTVL.